This TCR beta chain was recovered during a study of regulatory T cells in long-lasting Graves disease. Study-level information: Graves' disease counted as persistent after over 5 years of antithyroid drugs with positive TSH receptor antibodies. Study-level findings and limits: Under persistent disease, TRBV28, TRBJ1-2 and TRBJ2-5 were used preferentially.

A remark on this clonotype: Its antigen is as yet unknown.

Time point: persistent/refractory GD, antithyroid drugs over 5 years with positive TRAb. Extracted RNA from PBMCs served as the source of the TCR library. Arm-PCR of CDR3 regions with iRepertoire HTBI primers generated TCR beta libraries. Each CDR3 protein is one row after TCRdb ran MiXCR on the multiplex PCR reads. The sample shows a few hundred thousand distinct CDR3 sequences, about 20% of them seen only once. Germline V gene data show CDR1 as SNHLY and CDR2 as FYNNEI. V lost 1 base to trimming and J lost 0 bases, with 22 bases between them. This CDR3 has 19 residues. Sequences were derived from peripheral blood mononuclear cells (PBMCs), sampled when the disease was refractory, from a patient treated with antithyroid drugs. The sequence was collected from a female donor with Graves disease. The V gene is TRBV2, the J gene TRBJ2-7; D is possibly TRBD2 (6 bases). CDR3 in DNA: TGTGCCAGCAGTGAAGGTGGGGGGAACTCGCTAGCGAACTCCTACGAGCAGTACTTC. Residues: CASSEGGGNSLANSYEQYF.